This T cell receptor (beta chain) was identified during a study of blood T cell repertoires in COVID-19. Background on the study: Acute and convalescent COVID-19 specimens originated in the United States, Italy and Spain. Nucleic acid was either cDNA or gDNA, and it came from T cells, B-cell-depleted T cells, or PBMCs.

The ends were cut back, 5 bases at V and 0 bases at J, with 3 bases in the middle. This CDR3 has 12 amino acids. Germline-derived CDR1 and CDR2 are SGHTA and FQGNSA. In the original processing: By means of reference gene primer amplification, nucleated cell counts were estimated. TCRdb keeps only in-frame clones here, not all; method: immunoSEQ multiplex PCR. V and J calls and clone size are those listed in that table; D and trimming were worked out from the DNA. Of around 190,000 clones in the sample, 70% to 90% were seen once. This TCR came from a human donor in a cohort sampled during active COVID-19. The chain has TRBV7-2 and TRBJ2-3; no firm D call. Sequencing was performed on peripheral blood. CDR3 sequence (DNA): TGTGCCAGCAGCCCAAGCACAGATACGCAGTATTTT. It is translated as CASSPSTDTQYF.